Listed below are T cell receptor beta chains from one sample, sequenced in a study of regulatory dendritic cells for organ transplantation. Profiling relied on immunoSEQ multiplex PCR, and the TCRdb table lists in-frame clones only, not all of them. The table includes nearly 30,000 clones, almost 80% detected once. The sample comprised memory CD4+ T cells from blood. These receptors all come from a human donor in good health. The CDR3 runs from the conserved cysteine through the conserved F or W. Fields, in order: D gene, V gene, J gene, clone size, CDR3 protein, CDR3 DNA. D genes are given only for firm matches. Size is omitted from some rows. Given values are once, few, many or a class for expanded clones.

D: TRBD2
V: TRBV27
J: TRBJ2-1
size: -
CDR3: CASRETKRGTRTAYNEQFF
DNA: TGTGCCAGCAGGGAGACAAAACGGGGGACTAGGACGGCCTACAATGAGCAGTTCTTC

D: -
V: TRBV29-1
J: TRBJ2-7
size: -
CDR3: CSVKTGYEQYF
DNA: TGCAGCGTTAAAACCGGCTACGAGCAGTACTTC

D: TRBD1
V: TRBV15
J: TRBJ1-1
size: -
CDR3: CATSRRTGKNTEAFF
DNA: TGTGCCACCAGCAGACGGACAGGGAAAAACACTGAAGCTTTCTTT

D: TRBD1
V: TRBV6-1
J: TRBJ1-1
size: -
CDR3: CASSNRGGTAEAFF
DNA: TGTGCCAGCAGTAACAGGGGCGGGACGGCTGAAGCTTTCTTT

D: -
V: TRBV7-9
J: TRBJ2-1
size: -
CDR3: CASSLGNRLLSEQFF
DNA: TGTGCCAGCAGCTTGGGGAACCGACTCCTCAGTGAGCAGTTCTTC

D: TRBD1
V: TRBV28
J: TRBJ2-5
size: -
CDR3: CASSLWQGAEETQYF
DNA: TGTGCCAGCAGTTTATGGCAGGGGGCGGAAGAGACCCAGTACTTC

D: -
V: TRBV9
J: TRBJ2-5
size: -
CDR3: CASSVGVRETQYF
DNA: TGTGCCAGCAGCGTAGGAGTGAGGGAGACCCAGTACTTC

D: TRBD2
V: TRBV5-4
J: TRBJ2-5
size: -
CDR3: CASSPPAGGPGETQYF
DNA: TGTGCCAGCAGCCCACCAGCGGGGGGGCCCGGAGAGACCCAGTACTTC

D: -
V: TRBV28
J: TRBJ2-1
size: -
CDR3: CASTTTSKEQFF
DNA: TGTGCCAGCACAACGACTAGTAAGGAGCAGTTCTTC

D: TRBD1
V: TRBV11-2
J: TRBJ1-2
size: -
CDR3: CASSLGRTGGGYGYTF
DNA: TGTGCCAGCAGCTTAGGGCGGACAGGGGGGGGCTATGGCTACACCTTC

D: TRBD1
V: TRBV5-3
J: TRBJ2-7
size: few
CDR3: CARSLAGGGYEQYF
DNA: TGTGCCAGAAGCTTGGCAGGGGGCGGTTACGAGCAGTACTTC

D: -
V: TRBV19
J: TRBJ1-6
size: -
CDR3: CATKQTNVYNSPLHF
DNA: TGTGCCACCAAACAGACCAATGTCTATAATTCACCCCTCCACTTT

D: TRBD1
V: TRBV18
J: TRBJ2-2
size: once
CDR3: CASSPIQGANTGELFF
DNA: TGTGCCAGCTCACCGATTCAGGGGGCGAACACCGGGGAGCTGTTTTTT

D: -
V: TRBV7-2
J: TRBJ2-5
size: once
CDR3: CASSSEGGLGETQYF
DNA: TGTGCCAGCAGCTCAGAGGGGGGTTTAGGAGAGACCCAGTACTTC

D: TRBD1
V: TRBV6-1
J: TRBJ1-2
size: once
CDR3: CASSATGAHGYTF
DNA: TGTGCCAGCAGTGCGACAGGGGCTCATGGCTACACCTTC

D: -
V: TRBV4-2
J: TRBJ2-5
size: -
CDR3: CASSQGSVQETQYF
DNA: TGTGCCAGCAGCCAAGGATCAGTGCAAGAGACCCAGTACTTC

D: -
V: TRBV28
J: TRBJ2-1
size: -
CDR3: CATSPPRNNEQFF
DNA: TGTGCCACCTCCCCCCCCAGGAACAATGAGCAGTTCTTC

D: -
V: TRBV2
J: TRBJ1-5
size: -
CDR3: CASRISPTGNQPQHF
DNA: TGTGCCAGCAGAATATCCCCCACAGGCAATCAGCCCCAGCATTTT

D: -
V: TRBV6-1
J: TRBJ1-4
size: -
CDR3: CASSDLGRIATNEKLFF
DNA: TGTGCCAGCAGTGACTTGGGACGGATTGCAACTAATGAAAAACTGTTTTTT

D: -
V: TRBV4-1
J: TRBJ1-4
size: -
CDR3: CASSPLARDEKLFF
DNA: TGCGCCAGCTCCCCGTTGGCGCGGGATGAAAAACTGTTTTTT

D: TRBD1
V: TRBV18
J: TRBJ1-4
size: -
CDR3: CASSPVKFQGDNEKLFF
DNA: TGTGCCAGCTCACCTGTCAAATTTCAGGGGGACAATGAAAAACTGTTTTTT

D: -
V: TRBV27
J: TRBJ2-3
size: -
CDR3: CASSLSAGADTQYF
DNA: TGTGCCAGCAGTTTATCGGCAGGGGCAGATACGCAGTATTTT

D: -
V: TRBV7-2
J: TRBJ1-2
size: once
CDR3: CASSSGGAYYGYTF
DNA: TGTGCCAGCAGCTCCGGAGGGGCATACTATGGCTACACCTTC

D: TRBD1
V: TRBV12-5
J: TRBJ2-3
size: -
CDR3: CASGLGTGRTDTQYF
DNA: TGTGCTAGTGGTTTGGGGACAGGCCGCACAGATACGCAGTATTTT

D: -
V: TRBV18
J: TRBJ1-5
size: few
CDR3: CASSPSYDQPQHF
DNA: TGTGCCAGCTCACCATCCTATGATCAGCCCCAGCATTTT

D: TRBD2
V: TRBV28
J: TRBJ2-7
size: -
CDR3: CASSGGAGGFF
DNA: TGTGCCAGCAGCGGAGGAGCGGGAGGCTTCTTC

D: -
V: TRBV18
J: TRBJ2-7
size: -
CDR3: CASSPSSYEQYF
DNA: TGTGCCAGCTCCCCGAGCTCCTACGAGCAGTACTTC

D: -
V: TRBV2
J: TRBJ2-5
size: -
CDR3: CASKLSQGGETQYF
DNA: TGTGCCAGCAAACTATCACAGGGTGGTGAGACCCAGTACTTC

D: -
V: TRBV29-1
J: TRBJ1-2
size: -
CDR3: CSVGVGGTNYGYTF
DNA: TGCAGCGTTGGGGTGGGCGGTACGAACTATGGCTACACCTTC

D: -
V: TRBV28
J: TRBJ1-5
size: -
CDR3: CASSLYSAGSAQQPQHF
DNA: TGTGCCAGCAGTTTATATTCCGCAGGTAGTGCTCAGCAGCCCCAGCATTTT

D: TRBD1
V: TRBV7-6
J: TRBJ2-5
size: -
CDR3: CASSFPGQGSQYF
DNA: TGTGCCAGCAGCTTCCCGGGACAGGGGTCCCAGTACTTC

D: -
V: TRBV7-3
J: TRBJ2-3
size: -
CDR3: CASSSASTDTQYF
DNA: TGTGCCAGCAGCTCCGCTAGCACAGATACGCAGTATTTT

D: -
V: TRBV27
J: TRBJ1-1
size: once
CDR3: CARQEHNTEAFF
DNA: TGTGCCCGACAGGAGCACAACACTGAAGCTTTCTTT

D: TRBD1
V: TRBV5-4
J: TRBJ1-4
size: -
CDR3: CASSLRSETGYEKLFF
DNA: TGTGCCAGCAGCTTAAGGTCCGAGACAGGGTATGAAAAACTGTTTTTT

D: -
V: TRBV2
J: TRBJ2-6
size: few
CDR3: CANGGANVLTF
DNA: TGTGCCAATGGTGGGGCCAACGTCCTGACTTTC

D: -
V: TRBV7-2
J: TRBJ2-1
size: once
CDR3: CASSLPSGFGEQFF
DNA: TGTGCCAGCAGCTTACCTTCGGGATTCGGGGAGCAGTTCTTC

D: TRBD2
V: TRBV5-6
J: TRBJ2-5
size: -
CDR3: CASSLDRGYSGEETQYF
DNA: TGTGCCAGCAGCTTGGACCGAGGATACAGCGGGGAAGAGACCCAGTACTTC

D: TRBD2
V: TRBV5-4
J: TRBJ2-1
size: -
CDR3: CASSQSGGAVTEQFF
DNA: TGTGCCAGCAGCCAAAGCGGGGGGGCCGTAACTGAGCAGTTCTTC

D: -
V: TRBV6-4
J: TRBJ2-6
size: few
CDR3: CASSDSSGSGANVLTF
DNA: TGTGCCAGCAGTGACTCGAGCGGCTCTGGGGCCAACGTCCTGACTTTC

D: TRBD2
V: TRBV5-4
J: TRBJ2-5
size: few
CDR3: CASSIRTSGGGDF
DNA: TGTGCCAGCAGCATTCGGACTAGCGGGGGAGGGGACTTC

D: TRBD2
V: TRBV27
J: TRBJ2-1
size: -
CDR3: CASSYGTSGTQPRYNEQFF
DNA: TGTGCCAGCAGTTATGGGACTAGCGGAACACAACCCCGCTACAATGAGCAGTTCTTC

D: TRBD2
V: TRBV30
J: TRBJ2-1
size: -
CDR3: CAWRAGLAGSYNEQFF
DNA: TGTGCCTGGAGAGCGGGACTAGCGGGCTCCTACAATGAGCAGTTCTTC

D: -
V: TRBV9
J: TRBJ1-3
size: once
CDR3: CASSVDLRGQSSGNTIYF
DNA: TGTGCCAGCAGCGTAGATTTACGGGGACAATCCTCTGGAAACACCATATATTTT

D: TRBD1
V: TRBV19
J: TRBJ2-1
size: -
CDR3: CATSDRAYGEQFF
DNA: TGTGCCACCTCGGACAGGGCCTATGGTGAGCAGTTCTTC

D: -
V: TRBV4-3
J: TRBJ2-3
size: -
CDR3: CASSQDPPGDGTDTQYF
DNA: TGCGCCAGCAGCCAAGACCCCCCAGGAGATGGCACAGATACGCAGTATTTT

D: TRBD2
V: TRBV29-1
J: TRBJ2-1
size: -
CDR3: CSVELAGAFFSFNEQFF
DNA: TGCAGCGTTGAACTAGCGGGAGCGTTCTTTTCTTTCAATGAGCAGTTCTTC

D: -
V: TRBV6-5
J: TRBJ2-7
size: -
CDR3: CASSLPSNEQYF
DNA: TGTGCCAGCAGCCTCCCTTCGAACGAGCAGTACTTC

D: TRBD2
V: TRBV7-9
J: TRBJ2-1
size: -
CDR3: CASSPTGLGYNEQFF
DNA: TGTGCCAGCAGCCCTACGGGACTAGGGTACAATGAGCAGTTCTTC

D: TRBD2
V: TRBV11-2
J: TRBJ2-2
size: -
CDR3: CASSFNAGAGELFF
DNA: TGTGCCAGCAGCTTCAACGCGGGAGCCGGGGAGCTGTTTTTT

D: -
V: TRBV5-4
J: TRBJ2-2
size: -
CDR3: CASSLPGDTGELFF
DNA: TGTGCCAGCAGCTTGCCGGGGGACACCGGGGAGCTGTTTTTT